The 29 T cell receptor beta chains below all came from one sample that was sequenced in a study of T cell responses to AZD1222 COVID-19 vaccine (dated by TCRdb to the early 2020s). The sample's time point, from its label and the paper: baseline before first vaccination. Library construction relied on the immunoSEQ multiplex PCR assay. In its TCRdb copy, this immuneACCESS table keeps in-frame sequences only and misses some clones. Where compared with another copy, unresolved V genes explain less than half of these, and the others have no known cause. Within this sample are some 120,000 clones, with about 90% of them counted one time only. The ten largest account for almost 4.5% of the sample. Sequenced here: peripheral blood, sampled on day 0 of AZD1222 vaccination. The receptors derive from an adult in good health.

This chain uses TRBV4-1 with TRBJ2-5; 11 nucleotides line up with TRBD2. J gave up 5 bases and V 1 base, and 9 bases lay outside the gene matches. Germline V lookup: CDR1 MGHRA, CDR2 YSYEKL. CDR3 length: 17 residues. DNA for the CDR3: TGCGCCAGCAGCCAAGCATTCACTAGCGGGAGTATGGAGACCCAGTACTTC. Its translation: CASSQAFTSGSMETQYF.

The chain combines TRBV5-1 with TRBJ2-5; 8 bases align to TRBD1. Germline lookup yields CDR1 SGHRS and CDR2 YFSETQ. V lost 0 bases, J lost 5 bases, and 9 bases stayed unmatched. The CDR3 sequence is 16 residues long. The CDR3 DNA is TGCGCCAGCAGCTTGGACCCCGGACAGGGCCGGGAGACCCAGTACTTC. It encodes CASSLDPGQGRETQYF. Looking up the rest from reference TRBV5-1 and TRBJ2-5 gives the full variable domain: KAGVTQTPRYLIKTRGQQVTLSCSPISGHRSVSWYQQTPGQGLQFLFEYFSETQRNKGNFPGRFSGRQFSNSRSEMNVSTLELGDSALYLCASSLDPGQGRETQYFGPGTRLLVL.

This chain links TRBV9 with TRBJ2-4; TRBD1 or TRBD2 may be the D gene (5 bases each). From germline, CDR1 is SGDLS and CDR2 YYNGEE. This CDR3 has 17 residues. The ends were cut back, 3 bases at V and 2 bases at J, with 18 bases in the middle. CDR3 bases: TGTGCCAGCAGCGAGGGGCGGGCTGCCGCGACCAAAAACATTCAGTACTTC. Translation: CASSEGRAAATKNIQYF.

This chain links TRBV7-9 with TRBJ1-3; no reliable D call. The germline gives CDR1 SEHNR, CDR2 FQNEAQ (reference sequence). The CDR3 totals 12 residues. V lost 8 bases, J lost 0 bases, and 5 bases lay in between. The CDR3 DNA reads TGTGCCAGCCTTAGCTCTGGAAACACCATATATTTT. Translating gives CASLSSGNTIYF.

In this sample, this clone turned up once. Distinct nucleotide sequences in the sample also encode this CDR3. The rearrangement uses TRBV6-5 and TRBJ2-2, with a possible D match to TRBD2 (6 bases). This CDR3 spans 12 amino acids. The germline gives CDR1 MNHEY, CDR2 SVGAGI. The V end was cut by 4 bases, the J end by 8 bases, with 8 bases between. The DNA for the CDR3 is TGTGCCAGCAGTTGGGGGACTGGGGAGCTGTTTTTT. Translated: CASSWGTGELFF.

The chain is built from TRBV4-2 and TRBJ1-1; tentative D call: TRBD1 (5 bases). V was trimmed by 2 bases and J by 3 bases, leaving 16 bases between them. From germline, CDR1 is LGHNA and CDR2 YNFKEQ. The CDR3 runs 16 residues. CDR3 amino acids: CASSQFRGDADTEAFF. Written as DNA, the CDR3 is TGTGCCAGCAGCCAATTCCGAGGGGACGCGGACACTGAAGCTTTCTTT.

The chain has TRBV9 and TRBJ2-7; TRBD1 is a possible D gene (6 bases). The CDR3 is made up of 13 amino acids. Trimming shortened V by 4 bases and J by 3 bases, and 11 bases separated the two germline ends. Germline V gives CDR1 SGDLS, CDR2 YYNGEE. CDR3 coding DNA: TGTGCCAGCAGCACCCGGGACAACTACGAGCAGTACTTC. Protein: CASSTRDNYEQYF.

The chain has TRBV2 and TRBJ2-1; a weak D match, TRBD2 (7 bases). The germline V and J ends were trimmed by 2 bases and 9 bases, with 14 bases remaining between them. The germline V gene encodes CDR1 SNHLY and CDR2 FYNNEI. The CDR3 is 14 residues long. The CDR3 DNA sequence: TGTGCCAGCAGTGAACGGGGGGCCCGCTCTGAGCAGTTCTTC. Amino acid sequence: CASSERGARSEQFF.

J is TRBJ2-6 and V is TRBV4-2; 7 positions agree with TRBD1. In germline, CDR1 is LGHNA, CDR2 YNFKEQ. The V gene end was trimmed by 0 bases and the J gene end by 4 bases; junction bases not matched to a gene: 3. CDR3 length: 16 amino acids. CDR3 amino acids: CASSQDRGSGANVLTF. CDR3 DNA: TGTGCCAGCAGCCAAGACAGGGGGTCCGGGGCCAACGTCCTGACTTTC.

The chain uses TRBV5-1 and TRBJ2-3, with TRBD2 identical over 10 bases. Germline-derived CDR1 and CDR2 are SGHRS and YFSETQ. This CDR3 is 16 amino acids long. Losses at the gene ends were 5 bases for V and 4 bases for J; bases not matched to a gene: 10. The CDR3: CASRRFLAGASDTQYF. DNA for the CDR3: TGCGCCAGCAGACGTTTTCTAGCGGGGGCCTCAGATACGCAGTATTTT.

The V call is TRBV18, the J call TRBJ1-6, with D possibly TRBD1 on 5 matching bases. The germline gives CDR1 KGHSH, CDR2 LQKENI. V lost 4 bases, J lost 9 bases, and 22 bases lay in between. The CDR3 runs to 17 residues. The CDR3 spells CASSLSAGTQGGSPLHF. DNA for the CDR3: TGTGCCAGCTCACTTTCAGCCGGGACGCAGGGAGGTTCACCCCTCCACTTT.

The CDR3 region has the DNA TGTGCCAGCAGTGAATTTAGCGAGCAGTACTTC. Its protein is CASSEFSEQYF. V gene TRBV2 combines with J gene TRBJ2-7; D gene unclear. V was cut by 2 bases and J by 6 bases, with 5 bases left in between. The CDR3 spans 11 residues. Germline CDR1 SNHLY, CDR2 FYNNEI.

The chain employs TRBV19 and TRBJ2-7; 11 bases are a match to TRBD1. CDR3 length equals 14 residues. The germline V gene encodes CDR1 LNHDA and CDR2 SQIVND (reference sequence). Germline trimming cut 7 bases from V and 2 bases from J; bases unmatched to any gene: 4. CDR3 sequence: CASNAGQGAYEQYF. Here the CDR3 DNA reads TGTGCCAGTAATGCGGGACAGGGGGCCTACGAGCAGTACTTC.

The rearrangement uses TRBV7-8 and TRBJ1-1; 9 positions agree with TRBD1. The V and J ends lost 5 bases and 2 bases, in that order; junction bases with no gene match: 3. Germline V CDR1 and CDR2: SGHVS, FQNEAQ. This CDR3 spans 14 amino acids. In DNA form, the CDR3 reads TGTGCCAGCAGCCAACAGGGGGCTAACACTGAAGCTTTCTTT. As protein: CASSQQGANTEAFF.

The chain carries TRBV27 and TRBJ1-1; D might be TRBD1 (6 bases). Trimming took off 7 bases at V and 6 bases at J, with 15 bases between the two ends. Germline values: CDR1 MNHEY, CDR2 SMNVEV (reference sequence). This CDR3 has 13 residues. The CDR3 loop is CASKAQGWAEAFF. CDR3 coding DNA: TGTGCCAGCAAGGCTCAGGGGTGGGCTGAAGCTTTCTTT.

The chain has TRBV19 and TRBJ2-3; the match to TRBD2 covers 8 bases. V shed 5 bases and J 4 bases; nucleotides not matched to a gene: 23. The CDR3 contains 20 residues. The germline V gene encodes CDR1 LNHDA and CDR2 SQIVND (reference sequence). In nucleotides, the CDR3 is TGTGCCAGTAGTCCCAGAGGGGTGCGGTTGCCGGGAGGGCCGCCAGATACGCAGTATTTT. Translation: CASSPRGVRLPGGPPDTQYF.

This chain links TRBV4-2 with TRBJ2-7; D may be TRBD2 (5 bases). Germline V gene sequence: CDR1 LGHNA, CDR2 YNFKEQ. V was cut by 1 base and J by 3 bases, with 19 bases left in between. There are 17 residues in the CDR3. CDR3 sequence (DNA): TGTGCCAGCAGCCAAGTGGCGGCTGAGGGAAGTTTCTACGAGCAGTACTTC. Translated: CASSQVAAEGSFYEQYF.

The rearrangement joins TRBV10-3 to TRBJ1-5, with a tentative D call TRBD1 (5 bases). The CDR3 totals 15 residues. CDR1 and CDR2 (germline): ENHRY, SYGVKD. V was cut by 2 bases and J by 6 bases, with 14 bases left in between. The CDR3 here is CAISEETGGGQPQHF. CDR3 coding DNA: TGTGCCATCAGTGAGGAAACAGGAGGTGGTCAGCCCCAGCATTTT.

This chain connects TRBV29-1 to TRBJ2-5, with 7 positions matching TRBD2. Germline V CDR1 and CDR2: SQVTM, ANQGSEA. V dropped 2 bases and J dropped 2; count of bases not matched to a gene: 5. The CDR3 contains 14 residues. The CDR3 loop is CSVELPGLQETQYF. The DNA of the CDR3 is TGCAGCGTTGAACTGCCGGGACTACAAGAGACCCAGTACTTC.

The chain is built from TRBV19 and TRBJ1-5; D unresolved. CDR1 is LNHDA and CDR2 is SQIVND in the germline V gene (reference sequence). The CDR3 has 12 amino acids. The V end was cut by 7 bases, the J end by 2 bases, with 6 bases between. The CDR3 DNA is TGTGCCAGTAACGACGGCAATCAGCCCCAGCATTTT. This encodes CASNDGNQPQHF.

CDR3 DNA: TGTGCCAGCAGACCCGGGACTAGCCTGGGAGAGACCCAGTACTTC. This codes for CASRPGTSLGETQYF. This chain connects TRBV28 to TRBJ2-5, with TRBD2 matching 9 bases. CDR1 MDHEN and CDR2 SYDVKM come from the germline V gene. V was clipped by 6 bases and J by 4 bases; unmatched bases: 9. The CDR3 loop spans 15 amino acids.

CDR3 region: CASSPGTGYEQYF. Written as DNA, the CDR3 is TGTGCCAGCAGTCCCGGGACAGGGTACGAGCAGTACTTC. The V and J genes are TRBV2 and TRBJ2-7; 9 nucleotides align to TRBD1. J was trimmed by 4 bases and V by 5 bases; bases with no gene match: 3. The CDR3 totals 13 residues. CDR1 and CDR2 from the germline V gene are SNHLY and FYNNEI.

As for this clone: Its ends do not fully match the called genes, so a read error is possible. The rearrangement uses TRBV24-1 and TRBJ2-3; maybe TRBD2 (5 bases). The V gene's germline CDR1 is KGHDR and CDR2 SFDVKD. There are 12 residues in the CDR3. The CDR3 nucleotides are TGTGCCACCAGTGACCAACCAGCGGCCTTCCATTTT. Amino acid sequence: CATSDQPAAFHF.

The genes are TRBV4-1 and TRBJ2-3, with 7 bases matching TRBD1. The V and J ends lost 4 bases and 4 bases, in that order; junction bases with no gene match: 11. This CDR3 is built from 16 residues. Per germline, CDR1 MGHRA and CDR2 YSYEKL. This chain's CDR3 is CASSPIPAGGSDTQYF. The CDR3 nucleotides read TGCGCCAGCAGCCCCATCCCTGCAGGGGGTTCAGATACGCAGTATTTT.

The V gene is TRBV5-1, the J gene TRBJ1-2; D perhaps matches TRBD1 (6 bases). The germline CDR1 and CDR2 sequences are SGHRS and YFSETQ. The CDR3 loop spans 14 amino acids. V was pared by 4 bases and J by 8 bases, with 18 bases between. CDR3 coding DNA: TGCGCCAGCAGCACCGGGGGCGGTTTGATCGGCTACACCTTC. This sequence encodes CASSTGGGLIGYTF.

The V call is TRBV11-2, the J call TRBJ1-5; 9 positions agree with TRBD1. CDR1 and CDR2 (germline): SGHAT, FQNNGV. The CDR3 sequence is 19 residues long. The junction had 10 bases not matched to a gene; V was cut back by 1 base and J by 0 bases. CDR3 loop: CASSLGPGQGLYSNQPQHF. CDR3 nucleotide sequence: TGTGCCAGCAGCTTAGGTCCGGGACAGGGACTCTATAGCAATCAGCCCCAGCATTTT.

This chain joins TRBV19 and TRBJ1-5; D possibly corresponds to TRBD1 (5 bases). Per the germline V gene, CDR1 is LNHDA and CDR2 is SQIVND (reference sequence). Trimming removed 1 base from V and 1 base from J, with 11 bases in between. The CDR3 has 16 amino acids. CDR3 in DNA: TGTGCCAGTAGTATAGTGGGGGGTTTCAGCAATCAGCCCCAGCATTTT. Amino acids: CASSIVGGFSNQPQHF.

The chain joins TRBV5-4 to TRBJ2-7; the D gene is possibly TRBD2 (6 bases). Trimming shortened V by 3 bases and J by 3 bases, and 10 bases separated the two germline ends. The CDR3 is made up of 13 amino acids. Germline loops: CDR1 SGHNT, CDR2 YYREEE (reference sequence). CDR3 coding DNA: TGTGCCAGCAGCTCGGGAGTAGGCTACGAGCAGTACTTC. It is translated as CASSSGVGYEQYF.

This clone was detected only once. CDR3 amino acids: CATDRAGNSPLHF. For the CDR3, the DNA is TGTGCCACAGACAGGGCGGGTAATTCACCCCTCCACTTT. The J gene is TRBJ1-6, the V gene TRBV10-3; 7 bases are a match to TRBD1. Germline V lookup: CDR1 ENHRY, CDR2 SYGVKD. The V segment lost 10 bases and the J segment 6 bases; nucleotides outside the gene matches: 6. The CDR3 loop spans 13 amino acids.